This entry features one T cell receptor beta chain sequence. Time point indicated: new active TB diagnosis, blood taken before or within 7 days of starting treatment. Some clones are missing from TCRdb's copy, which holds only in-frame ones; the method was immunoSEQ multiplex PCR. The sample records about 34,000 clones, roughly 93% being singletons. The sample is drawn from a study of T cells in tuberculosis. CDR3 length: 16 amino acids. Germline V CDR1 and CDR2: KGHSH, LQKENI. V trimming: 5 bases; J trimming: 0 bases; junction bases outside the gene matches: 8. The V and J genes are TRBV18 and TRBJ1-1, with 8 bases that match TRBD1. This sequence originates from an adult with tuberculosis. The sequencing used PBMCs, collected at tuberculosis diagnosis. Here the CDR3 DNA reads TGTGCCAGCTCATTACAGGACAGGGCGATGAACACTGAAGCTTTCTTT. It is translated as CASSLQDRAMNTEAFF.